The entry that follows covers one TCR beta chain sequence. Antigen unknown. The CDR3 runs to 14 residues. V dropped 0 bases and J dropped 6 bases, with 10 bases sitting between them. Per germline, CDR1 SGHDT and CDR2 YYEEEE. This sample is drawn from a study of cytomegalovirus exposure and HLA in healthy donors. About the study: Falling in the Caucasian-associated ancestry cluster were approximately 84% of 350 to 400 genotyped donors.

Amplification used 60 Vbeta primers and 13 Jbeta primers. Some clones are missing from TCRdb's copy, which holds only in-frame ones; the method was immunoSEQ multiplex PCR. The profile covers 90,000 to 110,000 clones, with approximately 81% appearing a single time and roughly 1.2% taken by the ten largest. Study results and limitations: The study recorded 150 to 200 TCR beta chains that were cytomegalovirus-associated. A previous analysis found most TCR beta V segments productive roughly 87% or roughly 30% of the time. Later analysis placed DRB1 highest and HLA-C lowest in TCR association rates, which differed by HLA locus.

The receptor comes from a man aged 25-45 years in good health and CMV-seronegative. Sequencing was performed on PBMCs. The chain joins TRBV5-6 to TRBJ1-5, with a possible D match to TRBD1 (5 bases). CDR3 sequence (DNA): TGTGCCAGCAGCTTGGGGCAGGGTTTTCAGCCCCAGCATTTT. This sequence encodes CASSLGQGFQPQHF.